These 3 T cell receptor beta chains originate from one sample sequenced in a study of T cell responses to AZD1222 COVID-19 vaccine. Data came from immunoSEQ multiplex PCR; TCRdb stores just in-frame clones and leaves some out. The table records over 60,000 clones, approximately 90% of them present only once. The sample here was peripheral blood, taken 28 days after the second dose of the MenACWY control vaccine. Receptors were obtained from an adult who received the MenACWY meningococcal vaccine as a control.

The chain recombines TRBV7-2 with TRBJ1-2, with D tentatively TRBD1 (6 bases). Trimming removed 6 bases from V and 8 bases from J, with 16 bases in between. Germline CDR1 and CDR2: SGHTA and FQGNSA. This CDR3 is built from 13 residues. Here the CDR3 reads CASSQAGARGYTF. The DNA for the CDR3 is TGTGCCAGCAGTCAAGCGGGGGCGAGGGGCTACACCTTC.

This chain links TRBV28 with TRBJ1-1; D ambiguous. Deletions cut 5 bases from V and 9 bases from J, with 16 bases between. Germline V gene data show CDR1 as MDHEN and CDR2 as SYDVKM. This CDR3 contains 13 residues. The DNA of the CDR3 is TGTGCCAGCAGTCCCCCCCTCGGGCAAAAAGCTTTCTTT. It encodes CASSPPLGQKAFF.

The chain combines TRBV7-9 with TRBJ1-5, with a tentative D call TRBD1 (5 bases). Germline V CDR1 and CDR2: SEHNR, FQNEAQ (reference sequence). This CDR3 region has 15 residues. Trimming removed 5 bases from V and 0 bases from J, with 11 bases in between. The CDR3 loop is CASSRGTGSNQPQHF. The CDR3 nucleotides read TGTGCCAGCAGCCGCGGGACGGGTAGCAATCAGCCCCAGCATTTT.